The rows below give T cell receptor beta chains drawn from one sample of a study of blood T cell repertoires in COVID-19. The method was immunoSEQ multiplex PCR; TCRdb's version includes in-frame clones alone and lacks a portion of them. Found here are 100,000 to 150,000 clones, approximately 85% of them singletons; the top ten hold over 4.5%. Sequencing used peripheral blood. Receptors were obtained from a human donor in a cohort sampled during active COVID-19. Both conserved end residues are part of each CDR3. The order of the fields is D gene, V gene, J gene, clone size, CDR3 protein, CDR3 DNA. D genes are given only for firm matches. Clone size appears in some rows only: once, few, many, or a class for an expanded clone.

>NA|TRBV7-2|TRBJ2-5|NA
CASTVRLQETQYF
TGTGCCAGCACCGTACGACTCCAAGAGACCCAGTACTTC
>TRBD1|TRBV7-9|TRBJ2-5|NA
CASSPARGQGVRSQHF
TGTGCCAGCAGTCCAGCCCGGGGACAGGGGGTACGAAGCCAGCACTTC
>NA|TRBV7-9|TRBJ1-2|NA
CASSWGPNYGYTF
TGTGCCAGCAGCTGGGGGCCTAACTATGGCTACACCTTC
>TRBD2|TRBV5-1|TRBJ2-3|NA
CASSPTGTSGGRHTQYF
TGCGCCAGCAGCCCAACCGGGACTAGCGGGGGGCGTCATACGCAGTATTTT
>NA|TRBV4-3|TRBJ2-7|few
CASSQDASHSYEQYF
TGCGCCAGCAGCCAAGACGCATCACACTCCTACGAGCAGTACTTC
>TRBD1|TRBV11-2|TRBJ1-2|NA
CASSSLQQGAVFGYTF
TGTGCCAGCAGCTCACTCCAACAGGGGGCAGTCTTTGGCTACACCTTC
>TRBD1|TRBV20-1|TRBJ1-4|once
CSASTGGNEKLFF
TGCAGTGCTAGTACAGGGGGTAATGAAAAACTGTTTTTT
>TRBD2|TRBV11-2|TRBJ2-7|NA
CASSYREGNSYEQYF
TGTGCCAGCAGCTACCGGGAGGGCAATAGCTACGAGCAGTACTTC
>NA|TRBV18|TRBJ1-4|NA
CASSQSTNEKLFF
TGTGCCAGCTCTCAGTCAACTAATGAAAAACTGTTTTTT
>NA|TRBV18|TRBJ2-7|NA
CASSLLPRVTAYEQYF
TGTGCCAGCTCACTACTCCCCCGGGTGACTGCCTACGAGCAGTACTTC
>NA|TRBV7-2|TRBJ2-6|NA
CASSSTGGTGSGANVLTF
TGTGCCAGCAGCTCAACAGGAGGAACAGGGAGTGGGGCCAACGTCCTGACTTTC
>NA|TRBV3-1/TRBV3-2|TRBJ1-1|NA
CASSQDLVSTEAFF
TGTGCCAGCAGCCAAGATCTCGTGAGCACTGAAGCTTTCTTT
>TRBD2|TRBV7-2|TRBJ2-1|NA
CASRLAGGSSYNEQFF
TGTGCCAGCAGGTTAGCGGGAGGGAGCTCCTACAATGAGCAGTTCTTC
>TRBD1|TRBV11-3|TRBJ2-2|NA
CASSGTATNTGELFF
TGTGCCAGCAGCGGGACAGCAACGAACACCGGGGAGCTGTTTTTT
>TRBD1|TRBV5-6|TRBJ2-1|NA
CASGSDRVGNEQFF
TGTGCCAGCGGGTCCGACAGGGTAGGCAATGAGCAGTTCTTC
>NA|TRBV5-1|TRBJ2-3|NA
CASSLGREQDTQYF
TGCGCCAGCAGCTTGGGACGGGAGCAAGATACGCAGTATTTT
>NA|TRBV21-1|TRBJ1-1|NA
CASSKLDRGLTEAFF
TGTGCCAGCAGCAAATTGGACAGGGGGCTCACTGAAGCTTTCTTT
>TRBD1|TRBV27|TRBJ2-1|once
CASKIGQGLYNEQFF
TGTGCCAGCAAAATTGGACAGGGACTTTACAATGAGCAGTTCTTC
>NA|TRBV15|TRBJ2-1|NA
CATNPGLSSYNEQFF
TGTGCCACGAATCCGGGACTCAGCTCCTACAATGAGCAGTTCTTC
>TRBD1|TRBV20-1|TRBJ2-1|NA
CSASNPLTGGSYNEQFF
TGCAGTGCTAGTAATCCTTTGACAGGGGGCTCCTACAATGAGCAGTTCTTC
>NA|TRBV21-1|TRBJ2-7|NA
CASSIGRGAYEQYF
TGTGCCAGCAGCATTGGACGGGGAGCCTACGAGCAGTACTTC
>NA|TRBV7-9|TRBJ1-5|NA
CASSLARDQPQHF
TGTGCCAGCAGCTTAGCGCGGGATCAGCCCCAGCATTTT
>NA|TRBV7-2|TRBJ1-1|once
CASSLKGTPGVTEAFF
TGTGCCAGCAGCTTAAAAGGGACCCCGGGGGTCACTGAAGCTTTCTTT
>TRBD2|TRBV6-5|TRBJ2-2|few
CASRGSGTGELFF
TGTGCCAGCCGCGGGAGTGGCACCGGGGAGCTGTTTTTT
>NA|TRBV11-2|TRBJ2-3|NA
CASSLVPSTDTQYF
TGTGCCAGCAGCTTAGTCCCGAGCACAGATACGCAGTATTTT
>NA|TRBV25-1|TRBJ2-6|NA
CASSKDFSGANVLTF
TGTGCCAGCAGTAAAGACTTCTCTGGGGCCAACGTCCTGACTTTC
>TRBD2|TRBV19|TRBJ2-1|NA
CAPLLAGAYNEQFF
TGTGCCCCCCTACTAGCGGGAGCCTACAATGAGCAGTTCTTC
>TRBD2|TRBV2|TRBJ2-2|NA
CASTTATSGRNWGELFF
TGTGCCAGCACCACGGCAACTAGCGGGAGGAACTGGGGGGAGCTGTTTTTT
>TRBD2|TRBV27|TRBJ2-7|NA
CASSPGLAGSYEQYF
TGTGCCAGCAGTCCCGGACTAGCGGGATCCTACGAGCAGTACTTC
>NA|TRBV6-5|TRBJ2-1|NA
CASKRGQTYNEQFF
TGTGCCAGCAAAAGAGGACAGACTTACAATGAGCAGTTCTTC
>NA|TRBV6-5|TRBJ2-2|NA
CASSYPTANTGELFF
TGTGCCAGCAGTTACCCTACAGCAAACACCGGGGAGCTGTTTTTT
>TRBD2|TRBV5-1|TRBJ2-5|NA
CASSLDSGRWETQYF
TGCGCCAGCAGCTTGGATAGCGGGAGGTGGGAGACCCAGTACTTC
>TRBD1|TRBV19|TRBJ1-6|NA
CASTTGQSNSPLHF
TGTGCCAGTACCACGGGACAGTCCAATTCACCCCTCCACTTT
>NA|TRBV7-2|TRBJ1-5|NA
CASSQSHNQPQHF
TGTGCCAGCAGTCAATCACACAATCAGCCCCAGCATTTT
>NA|TRBV2|TRBJ1-5|NA
CASSRQNQYSNQPQHF
TGTGCCAGCAGTCGACAGAACCAATATAGCAATCAGCCCCAGCATTTT
>NA|TRBV25-1|TRBJ2-3|NA
CASSESGVTDTQYF
TGTGCCAGCAGTGAATCAGGGGTCACAGATACGCAGTATTTT
>NA|TRBV6-5|TRBJ2-6|NA
CASSSGSGANVLTF
TGTGCCAGCAGTTCCGGGTCGGGGGCCAACGTCCTGACTTTC
>NA|TRBV27|TRBJ2-7|few
CASPRVPEQYF
TGTGCCAGCCCTCGAGTTCCCGAGCAGTACTTC
>TRBD1|TRBV19|TRBJ1-1|NA
CASRHKGAGGSTEAFF
TGTGCCAGTAGACATAAGGGGGCAGGGGGTTCGACTGAAGCTTTCTTT
>NA|TRBV5-4|TRBJ2-7|NA
CASSLSGEGVEQYF
TGTGCCAGCAGCTTATCGGGCGAAGGGGTAGAGCAGTACTTC
>TRBD1|TRBV6-2/TRBV6-3|TRBJ2-1|NA
CASSLTGGLYNEQFF
TGTGCCAGCAGCCTAACAGGGGGCCTCTACAATGAGCAGTTCTTC
>NA|TRBV27|TRBJ2-3|NA
CASSSRTTLADTQYF
TGTGCCAGCAGTTCACGGACTACTTTGGCAGATACGCAGTATTTT
>TRBD1|TRBV28|TRBJ2-7|NA
CASLSWGQGENEQYF
TGTGCCAGCTTGAGTTGGGGACAGGGAGAGAACGAGCAGTACTTC
>NA|TRBV24-1|TRBJ1-3|NA
CAPKASGVGNTIYF
TGTGCCCCTAAAGCGTCAGGGGTTGGAAACACCATATATTTT
>NA|TRBV4-1|TRBJ2-7|NA
CASSQDLTVSSYEQYF
TGCGCCAGCAGCCAAGATTTAACGGTGAGCTCCTACGAGCAGTACTTC
>NA|TRBV6-2/TRBV6-3|TRBJ2-1|NA
CASSPPVTSGTNEQFF
TGTGCCAGCAGCCCCCCGGTGACTTCGGGTACCAATGAGCAGTTCTTC
>TRBD2|TRBV5-5|TRBJ2-2|few
CASSEGLAINTGELFF
TGTGCCAGCAGCGAGGGACTAGCGATTAACACCGGGGAGCTGTTTTTT
>TRBD2|TRBV7-3|TRBJ2-2|few
CASSLSRTSANTGELFF
TGTGCCAGCAGCTTAAGCCGGACTAGCGCTAACACCGGGGAGCTGTTTTTT
>NA|TRBV7-3|TRBJ1-6|NA
CASSLRGGLPNNSPLHF
TGTGCCAGCAGCTTAAGGGGGGGCCTACCTAATAATTCACCCCTCCACTTT
>NA|TRBV10-1|TRBJ1-1|few
CASSESGRSGDTEAFF
TGCGCCAGCAGTGAGTCGGGTCGCTCGGGGGACACTGAAGCTTTCTTT
>TRBD1|TRBV19|TRBJ1-3|NA
CASSIEQGRTRGSGNTIYF
TGTGCCAGTAGTATAGAGCAGGGGCGGACCAGGGGGTCTGGAAACACCATATATTTT
>NA|TRBV28|TRBJ2-1|NA
CASRGMNEQFF
TGTGCCAGCAGGGGCATGAATGAGCAGTTCTTC
>NA|TRBV7-9|TRBJ2-7|NA
CASSLVSEQYF
TGTGCCAGCAGCTTAGTGAGCGAGCAGTACTTC
>TRBD2|TRBV6-5|TRBJ2-5|few
CASSYQGGRASETQYF
TGTGCCAGCAGTTACCAAGGTGGGAGGGCCTCAGAGACCCAGTACTTC
>NA|TRBV10-1|TRBJ2-7|NA
CASSVDRSYEQYF
TGCGCCAGCAGTGTGGACAGATCCTACGAGCAGTACTTC